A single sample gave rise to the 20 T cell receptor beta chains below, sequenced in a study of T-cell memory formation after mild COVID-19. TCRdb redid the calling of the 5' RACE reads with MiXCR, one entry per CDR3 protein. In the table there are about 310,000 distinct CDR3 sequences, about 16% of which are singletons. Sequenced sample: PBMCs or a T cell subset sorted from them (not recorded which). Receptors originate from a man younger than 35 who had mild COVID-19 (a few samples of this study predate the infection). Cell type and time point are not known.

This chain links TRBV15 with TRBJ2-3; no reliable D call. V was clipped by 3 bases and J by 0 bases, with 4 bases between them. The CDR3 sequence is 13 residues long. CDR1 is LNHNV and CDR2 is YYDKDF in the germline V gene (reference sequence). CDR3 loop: CATSRESTDTQYF. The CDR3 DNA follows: TGTGCCACCAGCAGGGAAAGCACAGATACGCAGTATTTT.

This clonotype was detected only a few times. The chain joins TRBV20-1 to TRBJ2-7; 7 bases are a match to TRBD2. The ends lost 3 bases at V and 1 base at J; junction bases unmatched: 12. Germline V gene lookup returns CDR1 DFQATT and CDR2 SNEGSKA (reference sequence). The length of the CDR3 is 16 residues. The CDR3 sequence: CSASSGGGETSYEQYF. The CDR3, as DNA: TGCAGTGCTAGTAGTGGGGGAGGGGAAACTTCCTACGAGCAGTACTTC.

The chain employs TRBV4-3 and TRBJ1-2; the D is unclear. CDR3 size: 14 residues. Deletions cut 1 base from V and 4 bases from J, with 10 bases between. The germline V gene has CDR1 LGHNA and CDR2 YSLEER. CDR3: CASSQGPTSYGYTF. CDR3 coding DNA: TGCGCCAGCAGCCAAGGGCCGACTAGCTATGGCTACACCTTC.

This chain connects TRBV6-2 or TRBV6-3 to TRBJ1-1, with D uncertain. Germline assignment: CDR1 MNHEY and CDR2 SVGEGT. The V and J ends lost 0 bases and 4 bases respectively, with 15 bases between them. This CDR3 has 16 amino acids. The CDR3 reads CASSYSVVNSFTEAFF. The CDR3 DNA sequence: TGTGCCAGCAGTTACTCAGTGGTCAACTCGTTCACTGAAGCTTTCTTT.

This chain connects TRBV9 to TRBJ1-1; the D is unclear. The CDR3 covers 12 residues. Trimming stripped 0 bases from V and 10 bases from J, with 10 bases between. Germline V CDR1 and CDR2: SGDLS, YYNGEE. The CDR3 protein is CASSVGWGGAFF. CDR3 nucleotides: TGTGCCAGCAGCGTAGGTTGGGGTGGAGCTTTCTTT.

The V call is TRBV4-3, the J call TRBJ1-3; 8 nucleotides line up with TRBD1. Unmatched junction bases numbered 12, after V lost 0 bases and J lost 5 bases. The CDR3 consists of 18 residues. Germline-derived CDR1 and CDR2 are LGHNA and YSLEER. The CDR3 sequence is CASSQEIAGGVLRNTIYF. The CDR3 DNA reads TGCGCCAGCAGCCAAGAGATCGCAGGGGGCGTGTTGAGAAACACCATATATTTT.

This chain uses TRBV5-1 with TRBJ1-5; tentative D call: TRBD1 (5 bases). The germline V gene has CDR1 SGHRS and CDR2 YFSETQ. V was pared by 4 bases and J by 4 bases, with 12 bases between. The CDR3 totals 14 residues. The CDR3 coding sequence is TGCGCCAGCAGCCTGTTGGGGGTGAATCAGCCCCAGCATTTT. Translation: CASSLLGVNQPQHF.

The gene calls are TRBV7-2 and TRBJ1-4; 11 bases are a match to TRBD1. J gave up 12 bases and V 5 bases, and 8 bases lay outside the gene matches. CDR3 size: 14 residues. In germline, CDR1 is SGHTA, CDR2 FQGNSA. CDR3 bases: TGTGCCAGCAGCCAGGGACAGGGGGAGCGGGAACTGTTTTTT. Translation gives CASSQGQGERELFF.

This CDR3 is CASSQDGQGAYSPLHF. For the CDR3, the DNA is TGTGCCAGCAGCCAAGATGGGCAGGGGGCCTATTCACCCCTCCACTTT. This chain uses TRBV4-2 with TRBJ1-6, with 8 bases matching TRBD1. V lost 0 bases to trimming and J lost 8 bases; unmatched junction nucleotides: 6. There are 16 residues in the CDR3. From germline, CDR1 is LGHNA and CDR2 YNFKEQ.

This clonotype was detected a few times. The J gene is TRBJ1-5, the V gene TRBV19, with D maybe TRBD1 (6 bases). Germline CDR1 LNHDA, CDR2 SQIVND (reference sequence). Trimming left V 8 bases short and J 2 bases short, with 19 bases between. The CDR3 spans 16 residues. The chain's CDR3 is CASGQTQGFGNQPQHF. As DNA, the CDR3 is TGTGCCAGTGGACAAACCCAGGGGTTTGGCAATCAGCCCCAGCATTTT.

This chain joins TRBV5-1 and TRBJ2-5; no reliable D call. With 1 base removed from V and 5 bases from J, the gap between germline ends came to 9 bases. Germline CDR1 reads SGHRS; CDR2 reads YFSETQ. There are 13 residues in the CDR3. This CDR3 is CASSLLVAETQYF. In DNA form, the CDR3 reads TGCGCCAGCAGCTTGCTGGTCGCGGAGACCCAGTACTTC.

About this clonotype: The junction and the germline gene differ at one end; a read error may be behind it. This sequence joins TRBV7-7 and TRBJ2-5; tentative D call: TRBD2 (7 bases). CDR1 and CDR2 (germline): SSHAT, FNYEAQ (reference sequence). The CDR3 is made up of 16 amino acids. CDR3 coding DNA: TGTGCTAGCAGCTTAGGTGCGGGGGCTGGCCAAGAGACCCAGTACTTC. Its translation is CASSLGAGAGQETQYF. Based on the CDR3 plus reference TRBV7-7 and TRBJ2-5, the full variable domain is GAGVSQSPRYKVTKRGQDVTLRCDPISSHATLYWYQQALGQGPEFLTYFNYEAQPDKSGLPSDRFSAERPEGSISTLTIQRTEQRDSAMYRCASSLGAGAGQETQYFGPGTRLLVL.

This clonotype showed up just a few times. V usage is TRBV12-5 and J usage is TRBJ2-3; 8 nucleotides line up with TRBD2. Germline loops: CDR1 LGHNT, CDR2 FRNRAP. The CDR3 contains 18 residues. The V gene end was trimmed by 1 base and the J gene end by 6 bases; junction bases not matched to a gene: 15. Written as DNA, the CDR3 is TGTGCTAGTGGTTTGGCGAAAACCGGGACTAGTTTTTCGGATACGCAGTATTTT. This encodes CASGLAKTGTSFSDTQYF.

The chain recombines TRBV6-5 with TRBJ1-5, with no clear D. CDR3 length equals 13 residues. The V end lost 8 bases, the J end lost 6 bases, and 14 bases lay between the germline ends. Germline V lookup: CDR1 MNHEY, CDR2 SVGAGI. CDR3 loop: CASRAHVGQPQHF. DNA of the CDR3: TGTGCCAGCCGCGCGCATGTCGGTCAGCCCCAGCATTTT.

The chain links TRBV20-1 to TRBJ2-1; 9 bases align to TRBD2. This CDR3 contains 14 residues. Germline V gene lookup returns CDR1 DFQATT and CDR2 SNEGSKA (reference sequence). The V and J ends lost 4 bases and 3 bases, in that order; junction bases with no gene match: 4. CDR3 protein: CSATSGVGYNEQFF. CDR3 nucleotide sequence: TGCAGTGCTACTAGCGGGGTAGGCTACAATGAGCAGTTCTTC.

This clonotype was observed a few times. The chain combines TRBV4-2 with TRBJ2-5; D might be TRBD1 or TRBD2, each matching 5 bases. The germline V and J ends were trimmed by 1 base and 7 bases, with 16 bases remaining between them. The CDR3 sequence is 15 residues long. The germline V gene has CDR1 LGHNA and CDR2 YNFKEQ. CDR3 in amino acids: CASSQARDAGGTQYF. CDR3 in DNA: TGTGCCAGCAGCCAAGCCCGGGACGCAGGAGGGACCCAGTACTTC.

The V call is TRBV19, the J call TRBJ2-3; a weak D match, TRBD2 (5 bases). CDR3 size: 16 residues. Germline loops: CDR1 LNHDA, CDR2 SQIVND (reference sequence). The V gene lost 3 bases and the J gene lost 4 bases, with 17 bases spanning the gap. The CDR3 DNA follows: TGTGCCAGTAGTATGGGTAAGACTATAATGGCAGATACGCAGTATTTT. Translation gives CASSMGKTIMADTQYF.

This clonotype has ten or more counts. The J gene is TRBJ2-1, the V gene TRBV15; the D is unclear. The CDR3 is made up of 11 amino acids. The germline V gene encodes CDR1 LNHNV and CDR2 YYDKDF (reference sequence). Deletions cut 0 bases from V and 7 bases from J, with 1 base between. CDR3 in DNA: TGTGCCACCAGCAGAGATAATGAGCAGTTCTTC. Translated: CATSRDNEQFF.

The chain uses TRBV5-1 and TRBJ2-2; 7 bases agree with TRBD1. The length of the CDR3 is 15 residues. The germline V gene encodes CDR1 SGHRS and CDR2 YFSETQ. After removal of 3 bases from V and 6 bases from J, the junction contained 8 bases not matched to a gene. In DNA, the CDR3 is TGCGCCAGCAGCTGGGACAGACCCTCGGCCGGGGAGCTGTTTTTT. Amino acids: CASSWDRPSAGELFF.

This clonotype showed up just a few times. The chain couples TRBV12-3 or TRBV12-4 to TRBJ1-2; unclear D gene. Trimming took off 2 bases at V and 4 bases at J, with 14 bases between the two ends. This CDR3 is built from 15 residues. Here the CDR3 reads CASSLRRARFYGYTF. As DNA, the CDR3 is TGTGCCAGCAGTTTAAGACGCGCCAGATTCTATGGCTACACCTTC.